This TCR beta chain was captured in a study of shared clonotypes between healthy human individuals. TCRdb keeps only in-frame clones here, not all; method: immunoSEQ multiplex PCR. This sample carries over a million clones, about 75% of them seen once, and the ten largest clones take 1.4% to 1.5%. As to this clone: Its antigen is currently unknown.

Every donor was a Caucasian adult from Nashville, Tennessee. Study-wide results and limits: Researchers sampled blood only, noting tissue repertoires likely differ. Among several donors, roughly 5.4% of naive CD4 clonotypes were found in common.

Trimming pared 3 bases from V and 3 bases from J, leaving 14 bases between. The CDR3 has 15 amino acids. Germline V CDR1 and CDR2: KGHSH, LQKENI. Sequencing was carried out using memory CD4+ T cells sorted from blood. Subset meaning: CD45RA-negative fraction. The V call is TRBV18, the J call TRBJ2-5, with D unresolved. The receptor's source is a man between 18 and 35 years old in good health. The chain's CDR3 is CASSPGFGLEETQYF. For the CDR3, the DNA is TGTGCCAGCTCACCTGGATTCGGGTTGGAAGAGACCCAGTACTTC.